This entry features one T cell receptor (beta chain) sequence. What it recognizes is unknown. CD4+CD25+CD127- Tregs, CD4+CD25- non-Tregs, CD4 and CD8 cells were sorted. The source of the sample is a study of Tregs in tolerant kidney transplant recipients. Only in-frame clones appear in the TCRdb table, and some are missing; sequencing was by immunoSEQ multiplex PCR. The data show 92,000 or so clones, around nine tenths seen once. The CDR3 is 15 amino acids. Trimming pared 2 bases from V and 3 bases from J, leaving 13 bases between. From germline, CDR1 is LNHDA and CDR2 SQIVND (reference sequence). The study, taken as a whole, reports: Few patients were studied, so findings need validation in larger groups. This study did not directly address biological reproducibility. Expanding Tregs on activated donor B cells appeared to best identify donor-specific TCRbeta clones.

This chain joins TRBV19 and TRBJ1-2; no clear D. Input material: CD8+ T cells from blood. This TCR derives from a human donor in good health. The CDR3 sequence: CASSIIGTVDYGYTF. As DNA, the CDR3 is TGTGCCAGTAGTATAATAGGTACGGTCGACTATGGCTACACCTTC.